This entry lists 13 T cell receptor beta chains sequenced from one sample in a study of cytomegalovirus exposure and HLA in healthy donors. This PCR relied on a set of 60 Vbeta primers and 13 Jbeta primers. The data were produced by immunoSEQ multiplex PCR, yet TCRdb's version contains in-frame clones alone and is incomplete. The data hold about 190,000 clones, with around 87% observed a single time. Sample: PBMCs. The receptors come from a man aged 30-40 years in good health and CMV-seronegative.

The chain recombines TRBV12-1 with TRBJ2-7; TRBD2 was called by the table and not checked on the DNA. TRBV12-1 is a pseudogene locus. This CDR3 contains 14 residues. For the CDR3, the DNA is TGTGCCAGCAGCTTAAGAACTGCTCCCAACGAGCAGTACTTC. It codes for CASSLRTAPNEQYF.

The chain carries TRBV4-2 and TRBJ2-3; 9 positions match TRBD2. CDR3 length equals 15 residues. The junction had 3 bases not matched to a gene; V was cut back by 5 bases and J by 0 bases. CDR1 is LGHNA, CDR2 YNFKEQ, per germline. CDR3 sequence (DNA): TGTGCCAGCAGCGCAGCGGGGGGAAGCACAGATACGCAGTATTTT. Amino acid sequence: CASSAAGGSTDTQYF.

The chain has TRBV18 and TRBJ2-2, with no clear D. From germline, CDR1 is KGHSH and CDR2 LQKENI. CDR3 size: 13 residues. V shed 3 bases and J shed 5 bases, with 7 bases lying between them. CDR3 loop: CASSPQWTGELFF. In nucleotides, the CDR3 is TGTGCCAGCTCACCCCAGTGGACCGGGGAGCTGTTTTTT.

V and J are TRBV18 and TRBJ2-7; D is undetermined. The V gene lost 0 bases and the J gene lost 7 bases, with 13 bases spanning the gap. Germline assignment: CDR1 KGHSH and CDR2 LQKENI. The CDR3 sequence is 14 residues long. CDR3 sequence reads: CASSPPEVGFEQYF. In nucleotides, the CDR3 is TGTGCCAGCTCACCACCCGAGGTCGGTTTTGAGCAGTACTTC.

The rearrangement uses TRBV4-1 and TRBJ2-1; 7 bases align to TRBD2. This CDR3 has 19 residues. Unmatched junction bases numbered 15, after V lost 4 bases and J lost 0 bases. The germline gives CDR1 MGHRA, CDR2 YSYEKL. DNA for the CDR3: TGCGCCAGCAGCCGAGTTAGCGGGCCGAGGATTGACTCCTACAATGAGCAGTTCTTC. Its protein product is CASSRVSGPRIDSYNEQFF.

The V and J genes are TRBV4-3 and TRBJ1-3; D call uncertain. Germline CDR1 LGHNA, CDR2 YSLEER. With 0 bases removed from V and 0 bases from J, the gap between germline ends came to 9 bases. This CDR3 comprises 16 residues. The CDR3 region is CASSQDLQPSGNTIYF. The CDR3 DNA follows: TGCGCCAGCAGCCAAGATTTACAGCCCTCTGGAAACACCATATATTTT.

This clone has only one observation. V usage is TRBV9 and J usage is TRBJ2-7, with 8 bases fitting TRBD1. There are 15 residues in the CDR3. Germline CDR1 SGDLS, CDR2 YYNGEE. J lost 3 bases, V lost 5 bases, and 10 bases had no gene match. CDR3 region: CASSPGQGELYEQYF. Written as DNA, the CDR3 is TGTGCCAGCAGTCCAGGACAGGGCGAGCTCTACGAGCAGTACTTC.

The gene calls are TRBV15 and TRBJ2-1; D may be TRBD2 (6 bases). CDR1 LNHNV and CDR2 YYDKDF come from the germline V gene (reference sequence). The CDR3 extends over 16 amino acids. V lost 2 bases and J 2 bases, leaving 13 bases between the germline ends. The CDR3, as DNA: TGTGCCACCAGCAGAATAGGAGGGATCGCCTACAATGAGCAGTTCTTC. Amino acid sequence: CATSRIGGIAYNEQFF.

The gene calls are TRBV9 and TRBJ1-3; 8 bases are a match to TRBD1. After removal of 2 bases from V and 6 bases from J, the junction contained 13 bases not matched to a gene. Germline-derived CDR1 and CDR2 are SGDLS and YYNGEE. The CDR3 length is 17 residues. CDR3 loop: CASSVRTGTGLANTIYF. The CDR3 DNA sequence: TGTGCCAGCAGCGTGAGAACCGGGACAGGATTAGCAAACACCATATATTTT.

This clone has just a few counts. The chain recombines TRBV23-1 with TRBJ2-7; D gene uncertain. TRBV23-1 is an ORF, and what it does is uncertain. Trimming removed 5 bases from V and 2 bases from J, with 16 bases in between. The CDR3 is made up of 15 amino acids. CDR3 residues: CASSEFVGLAYEQYF. The DNA of the CDR3 is TGCGCCAGCAGTGAATTTGTGGGCCTCGCCTACGAGCAGTACTTC.

CDR3 in DNA: TGTGCCATCAGTGATGACCCTACGGGTGGCTACACCTTC. It translates to CAISDDPTGGYTF. This chain joins TRBV10-3 and TRBJ1-2; D unresolved. Germline CDR1 and CDR2: ENHRY and SYGVKD. The V and J ends lost 3 bases and 7 bases respectively, with 12 bases between them. This CDR3 spans 13 amino acids.

The chain joins TRBV15 to TRBJ2-7; 7 bases are a match to TRBD1. The V gene end was trimmed by 4 bases and the J gene end by 0 bases; junction bases not matched to a gene: 15. The germline gives CDR1 LNHNV, CDR2 YYDKDF (reference sequence). This CDR3 is 18 amino acids long. CDR3 amino acids: CATSKPVSNRGYSYEQYF. The CDR3, as DNA: TGTGCCACCAGCAAACCGGTCTCGAACAGGGGTTACTCCTACGAGCAGTACTTC.

This rearrangement joins TRBV28 to TRBJ1-2, with TRBD1 identical over 7 bases. There are 13 residues in the CDR3. Unmatched junction bases numbered 6, after V lost 7 bases and J lost 4 bases. Germline CDR1 is MDHEN and CDR2 is SYDVKM. The CDR3 loop is CASKTSGGYGYTF. The CDR3 DNA sequence: TGTGCCAGCAAGACATCAGGGGGCTATGGCTACACCTTC.